This TCR beta chain emerged from a study of T cell responses to AZD1222 COVID-19 vaccine. The data were produced by immunoSEQ multiplex PCR, yet TCRdb's version contains in-frame clones alone and is incomplete. In the table there are over 100,000 clones, roughly 80% of which are singletons. This clone has just a few counts. The antigen is unknown. Study-level results: Seropositive status at baseline applied to only a handful of AZD1222 recipients.

This material consisted of peripheral blood, taken on day 0 of AZD1222 vaccination. This TCR came from an adult in good health.

For the CDR3, the DNA is TGTGCCAGCCGAGGGACCACACAAGAGACCCAGTACTTC. Amino acids: CASRGTTQETQYF. The genes are TRBV27 and TRBJ2-5; the D call may be TRBD1 or TRBD2 (5 bases each). This CDR3 is 13 amino acids long. Trimming removed 8 bases from V and 2 bases from J, with 12 bases in between. CDR1 is MNHEY, CDR2 SMNVEV, per germline (reference sequence).